These T cell receptor beta chains were read from a single sample in a study of vaccination and CD4 T cells after COVID-19. TCRdb reanalysed the PCR reads using MiXCR and keeps one entry per CDR3 protein. This table holds about 6,500 distinct CDR3 sequences, around 47% found once. These receptors' antigens are unknown. The sample consisted of CD4+ T cells from blood, cultured in vitro. The receptors come from a human donor in good health. Each CDR3 is given with its conserved first and last residue. A D gene is named only where the DNA matches it firmly. Clone size, where shown, is once, few, many, or a class for clones that have expanded.

v_gene	abundance	j_gene	d_gene	CDR3nt	CDR3aa
TRBV2	once	TRBJ1-1	-	TGTGCCAGCAGCACCTCAAGAGGGGTGGGGAACACTGAAGCTTTCTTT	CASSTSRGVGNTEAFF
TRBV10-1	once	TRBJ2-1	-	TGCGCCAGCAGTGTAGACTACTACAATGAGCAGTTCTTC	CASSVDYYNEQFF
TRBV19	-	TRBJ1-1	-	TGTGCCAGTAGTACAGGGCGAACTGAAGCTTTCTTT	CASSTGRTEAFF
TRBV27	-	TRBJ1-1	-	TGTGCCAGCAGTTTAATACGAGCGGGGCGTAGTGCTGAAGCTTTCTTT	CASSLIRAGRSAEAFF
TRBV7-6	-	TRBJ1-1	-	TGTGCCAGCAGCTTAGAATCAGGGGCAGGTAACATGAACACTGAAGCTTTCTTT	CASSLESGAGNMNTEAFF
TRBV5-1	-	TRBJ1-5	-	TGCGCCAGCAGCCTCGGGGGTTATGATCAGCCCCAGCATTTT	CASSLGGYDQPQHF
TRBV14	-	TRBJ2-7	-	TGTGCCAGCAGCCAAGAGAACCGTTTTAGCTCCTACGAGCAGTACTTC	CASSQENRFSSYEQYF
TRBV6-5	-	TRBJ1-1	-	TGTGCCAGCAGTTCGAAACAGGGTTACACTGAAGCTTTCTTT	CASSSKQGYTEAFF
TRBV6-2/TRBV6-3	-	TRBJ1-5	-	TGTGTCAGCAGTAACCTAAACATGAATCAGCCCCAGCATTTT	CVSSNLNMNQPQHF
TRBV6-5	few	TRBJ1-1	-	TGTGCCAGCAGTTATGAGGGACGTGAAGCTTTCTTT	CASSYEGREAFF
TRBV4-3	-	TRBJ1-1	TRBD1	TGCGCCAGCAGTCCCCGGACAGGCGGGAACACTGAAGCTTTCTTT	CASSPRTGGNTEAFF
TRBV6-5	few	TRBJ1-1	TRBD1	TGTGCCAGCAGTTACCAGGGGGCAAGAGCTTTCTTT	CASSYQGARAFF
TRBV20-1	-	TRBJ1-3	TRBD1	TGCAGTGCCCAAGGGACAGGCCTTGGAAACACCATATATTTT	CSAQGTGLGNTIYF
TRBV5-1	once	TRBJ1-5	-	TGCGCCAGCAGCTTGTCGGGTGGCAGAAATCAGCCCCAGCATTTT	CASSLSGGRNQPQHF
TRBV5-5	-	TRBJ2-5	-	TGTGCCAGCACAAACAGGGGAGGCACCCAAGAGACCCAGTACTTC	CASTNRGGTQETQYF
TRBV10-1	-	TRBJ1-2	-	TGCGCCAGCAGCCGGGACGGTTCATATGGCTACACCTTC	CASSRDGSYGYTF
TRBV6-1	few	TRBJ1-2	TRBD1	TGTGCCAGCAACCTGGGCAGGGGGGTCTACACCTTC	CASNLGRGVYTF
TRBV15	-	TRBJ2-7	TRBD1	TGTGCCACCAGCACGACCGGGACAGCCTTTTTACCGACCTACGAGCAGTACTTC	CATSTTGTAFLPTYEQYF
TRBV6-5	-	TRBJ2-7	TRBD1	TGTGCCAGCAGTTCCTACTCCCTGACAGGGTACGAGCAGTACTTC	CASSSYSLTGYEQYF
TRBV6-1	-	TRBJ1-5	-	TGTGCCAGCAAGGTGAGGGAGAATCAGCCCCAGCATTTT	CASKVRENQPQHF
TRBV27	-	TRBJ2-3	TRBD2	TGTGCCAGCAGTTTAAGAGGGCGAGCGGGGGATACTAGCACAGATACGCAGTATTTT	CASSLRGRAGDTSTDTQYF